This entry features one T cell receptor (beta chain) sequence. Its specificity is unknown. Individual cDNA molecules were tagged with unique molecular identifiers. Using its own MiXCR run on the 5' RACE reads, TCRdb lists one record per CDR3 protein. The sample consists of tens of thousands of distinct CDR3 sequences, 13% of them appearing once. The data stem from a study of early T cells in non-severe SARS-CoV-2 infection. Whole-study context: Unsorted whole blood bulk RNA was sequenced, with unpaired chains. Study-level findings and limits: Matching with VDJdb favored anti-spike CD8 responses (missing private and CD4 specificities).

The germline CDR1 and CDR2 sequences are SGHTA and FQGNSA. J gave up 3 bases and V 3 bases, and 4 bases lay outside the gene matches. This CDR3 comprises 16 residues. The genes are TRBV7-2 and TRBJ2-1, with 11 bases lining up with TRBD2. The sample comprised whole blood. This sequence was found in an adult who was a healthcare worker with PCR-confirmed SARS-CoV-2 infection or an uninfected control (not recorded which). Written as DNA, the CDR3 is TGTGCCAGCAGCTTGAAGGGACTAGCGGACTACAATGAGCAGTTCTTC. Residues: CASSLKGLADYNEQFF.